This entry lists 27 T cell receptor beta chains sequenced from one sample in a study of cytomegalovirus exposure and HLA in healthy donors (dated by TCRdb to about 2017). The protocol used for the library was the immunoSEQ multiplex PCR assay. For the multiplex PCR, a mixture combining 60 forward primers for TCR Vbeta segments and 13 reverse primers for TCR Jbeta segments was used. Imported from immuneACCESS, the table was reduced by TCRdb to in-frame sequences with V and J called. These copies leave out some clones; in studies compared against another copy, an unresolved V gene accounts for under half, and the cause of the remainder is not known. This sample is represented by about 150,000 clones; under 90% of them were singletons. The ten largest clones add up to less than 9% of the sample. Material: PBMCs. These TCRs come from a man aged 25-45 years in good health and CMV-seropositive.

DNA for the CDR3: TGTGCCAGCAGCGACAGGGGCAGCAATCAGCCCCAGCATTTT. This encodes CASSDRGSNQPQHF. This rearrangement joins TRBV2 to TRBJ1-5, with 8 bases identical to TRBD1. The CDR3 consists of 14 residues. Unmatched junction bases numbered 2, after V lost 6 bases and J lost 1 base. Germline CDR1 is SNHLY and CDR2 is FYNNEI.

This clone has just one count. The chain has TRBV15 and TRBJ2-7, with 11 bases aligning to TRBD2. With V trimmed by 3 bases and J by 9 bases, 13 bases remained unmatched. This CDR3 has 16 residues. Germline CDR1 LNHNV, CDR2 YYDKDF (reference sequence). The DNA of the CDR3 is TGTGCCACCAGCAGTAGCCCAGGACTAGCGGGTGAGGGGCAGTACTTC. It encodes CATSSSPGLAGEGQYF.

V and J are TRBV7-3 and TRBJ2-7; 10 nucleotides match TRBD1. The CDR3 is 15 residues long. V was clipped by 1 base and J by 2 bases; unmatched bases: 2. Germline CDR1 is SGHTA and CDR2 is FQGTGA. The DNA of the CDR3 is TGTGCCAGCAGCTTAAGGGGACAGGGGCCCTACGAGCAGTACTTC. It encodes CASSLRGQGPYEQYF.

J is TRBJ2-7 and V is TRBV5-1; D is perhaps TRBD1 (6 bases). Germline V gene sequence: CDR1 SGHRS, CDR2 YFSETQ. Deletions cut 1 base from V and 5 bases from J, with 10 bases between. The CDR3 sequence is 13 residues long. DNA of the CDR3: TGCGCCAGCAGCTTGCAGGGGAACCACGAGCAGTACTTC. This translates into CASSLQGNHEQYF.

V gene TRBV6-6 combines with J gene TRBJ1-2; 8 positions agree with TRBD1. Germline CDR1 MNHNY, CDR2 SVGAGI (reference sequence). This CDR3 spans 14 amino acids. Trimming removed 7 bases from V and 4 bases from J; junction bases left unmatched: 8. The CDR3 region is CASTLGQGSYGYTF. CDR3 sequence (DNA): TGTGCCAGCACCCTAGGACAGGGAAGCTATGGCTACACCTTC.

This clone was counted a few times. The CDR3 coding sequence is TGTGCCAGCAGTTTATCCCGGCCTACTAGCGGGAGTCTGTACAATGAGCAGTTCTTC. Protein product: CASSLSRPTSGSLYNEQFF. The rearrangement joins TRBV27 to TRBJ2-1; 11 bases match TRBD2. CDR1 is MNHEY and CDR2 is SMNVEV in the germline V gene (reference sequence). Trimming removed 0 bases from V and 4 bases from J; junction bases left unmatched: 11. This CDR3 spans 19 amino acids.

J is TRBJ2-7 and V is TRBV5-4, with D possibly being TRBD1 (5 bases). Per germline, CDR1 SGHNT and CDR2 YYREEE (reference sequence). Trimming removed 3 bases at V and 5 bases at J, with 24 bases between. The CDR3 is 17 residues long. In DNA form, the CDR3 reads TGTGCCAGCAGCTGGGGCGGTGACCTGGGCTTTACAGACGAGCAGTACTTC. Its translation: CASSWGGDLGFTDEQYF. The variable domain in full, with the rest retrieved from reference TRBV5-4 and TRBJ2-7, is ETGVTQSPTHLIKTRGQQVTLRCSSQSGHNTVSWYQQALGQGPQFIFQYYREEENGRGNFPPRFSGLQFPNYSSELNVNALELDDSALYLCASSWGGDLGFTDEQYFGPGTRLTVT.

The chain combines TRBV7-2 with TRBJ2-7; a weak D match, TRBD1 (5 bases). V was shortened by 1 base and J by 2 bases, with 21 bases between the two germline ends. Germline values: CDR1 SGHTA, CDR2 FQGNSA. The length of the CDR3 is 18 residues. In DNA, the CDR3 is TGTGCCAGCAGCTTAGGACAGTTGGCCACCCTTAATCCCTACGAGCAGTACTTC. Translation: CASSLGQLATLNPYEQYF.

V and J are TRBV11-2 and TRBJ2-3, with D tentatively TRBD2 (6 bases). Deletions cut 2 bases from V and 0 bases from J, with 15 bases between. The CDR3 loop spans 17 amino acids. In germline, CDR1 is SGHAT, CDR2 FQNNGV. The CDR3 loop reads CASSLFEWGRSTDTQYF. CDR3 nucleotides: TGTGCCAGCAGCTTATTTGAGTGGGGGAGGAGCACAGATACGCAGTATTTT.

This sequence joins TRBV27 and TRBJ2-3; D gene unclear. Germline CDR1 is MNHEY and CDR2 is SMNVEV (reference sequence). V lost 0 bases to trimming and J lost 6 bases, with 7 bases between them. The CDR3 extends over 13 amino acids. The chain's CDR3 is CASSLSLSDTQYF. CDR3 DNA sequence: TGTGCCAGCAGTTTATCGTTATCCGATACGCAGTATTTT.

The chain recombines TRBV6-5 with TRBJ2-3; possibly TRBD1 for D (6 bases). Germline values: CDR1 MNHEY, CDR2 SVGAGI. The CDR3 spans 14 residues. The V end lost 7 bases, the J end lost 2 bases, and 13 bases lay between the germline ends. CDR3 sequence (DNA): TGTGCCAGCATTAAGGACAGCTACACAGATACGCAGTATTTT. Its translation: CASIKDSYTDTQYF.

The CDR3 DNA sequence: TGTGCCAGCAGTGAAGACAGGGTTCAGCCCCAGCATTTT. Translated, it gives CASSEDRVQPQHF. This rearrangement joins TRBV6-1 to TRBJ1-5; D is perhaps TRBD1 (6 bases). The germline CDR1 and CDR2 sequences are MNHNS and SASEGT. V lost 1 base and J 6 bases, leaving 7 bases between the germline ends. CDR3 length equals 13 residues.

The rearrangement links TRBV4-3 to TRBJ1-5, with a weak D call TRBD1 (6 bases). Germline-derived CDR1 and CDR2 are LGHNA and YSLEER. CDR3 length equals 15 residues. The V gene lost 0 bases and the J gene lost 6 bases, with 12 bases spanning the gap. The CDR3 DNA follows: TGCGCCAGCAGCCAAGAGGCTCAGGGGTTTCAGCCCCAGCATTTT. Amino acid sequence: CASSQEAQGFQPQHF.

This clone came up once. This rearrangement joins TRBV19 to TRBJ1-1; maybe TRBD1 (6 bases). V lost 5 bases and J lost 3, with 16 bases in between. The CDR3 extends over 15 amino acids. The germline gives CDR1 LNHDA, CDR2 SQIVND (reference sequence). The CDR3 DNA sequence: TGTGCCAGTAGTGTAAACAGGGTCTCTGACACTGAAGCTTTCTTT. Residues: CASSVNRVSDTEAFF.

This sequence joins TRBV14 and TRBJ1-2, with D hard to call. Per the germline V gene, CDR1 is SGHDN and CDR2 is FVKESK. The V gene lost 0 bases and the J gene lost 4 bases, with 9 bases spanning the gap. CDR3 length: 14 amino acids. The CDR3 sequence: CASSQDFQAYGYTF. As DNA, the CDR3 is TGTGCCAGCAGCCAAGATTTCCAGGCCTATGGCTACACCTTC.

The V call is TRBV27, the J call TRBJ2-1; 7 bases are shared with TRBD2. Germline V CDR1 and CDR2: MNHEY, SMNVEV (reference sequence). CDR3 size: 16 residues. V shed 6 bases and J 5 bases; nucleotides not matched to a gene: 13. CDR3 residues: CASSVRTSEINNEQFF. The CDR3 DNA reads TGTGCCAGCAGCGTTAGAACTAGCGAGATAAACAATGAGCAGTTCTTC.

This chain uses TRBV6-9 with TRBJ1-1; 9 nucleotides agree with TRBD1. Germline-derived CDR1 and CDR2 are MNHGY and SVAAGI. The trim removed 4 bases at V and 0 bases at J, leaving 21 bases unmatched. The CDR3 sequence is 21 residues long. The CDR3, as DNA: TGTGCCAGCAGTTCAGCCGGGGACAGGGTTACACGGGCGGCCGTGAACACTGAAGCTTTCTTT. It yields the protein CASSSAGDRVTRAAVNTEAFF.

Concerning this clone itself: This sample includes further DNA sequences coding for the same CDR3. The chain is built from TRBV29-1 and TRBJ2-7, with a possible D match to TRBD1 (5 bases). This CDR3 spans 13 amino acids. CDR1 is SQVTM and CDR2 is ANQGSEA in the germline V gene. With 6 bases removed from V and 0 bases from J, the gap between germline ends came to 12 bases. CDR3 in amino acids: CSVVVTASYEQYF. In nucleotides, the CDR3 is TGCAGCGTGGTTGTGACAGCCTCCTACGAGCAGTACTTC.

The chain carries TRBV5-4 and TRBJ1-1; TRBD1 might be the D (6 bases). The CDR3 consists of 15 residues. Trimming stripped 4 bases from V and 0 bases from J, with 13 bases between. Germline lookup yields CDR1 SGHNT and CDR2 YYREEE (reference sequence). Here the CDR3 DNA reads TGTGCCAGCAGCCAAAGACAGGCTATGAACACTGAAGCTTTCTTT. Encoded protein: CASSQRQAMNTEAFF.

This clone was found a few times. The chain uses TRBV9 and TRBJ2-6, with D maybe TRBD1 (5 bases). V was shortened by 1 base and J by 3 bases, with 5 bases between the two germline ends. Germline V gene sequence: CDR1 SGDLS, CDR2 YYNGEE. The CDR3 is made up of 14 amino acids. The CDR3 region is CASSVRGGANVLTF. The CDR3 DNA sequence: TGTGCCAGCAGCGTAAGGGGTGGGGCCAACGTCCTGACTTTC. Complete variable domain (other parts from reference TRBV9 and TRBJ2-6): DSGVTQTPKHLITATGQRVTLRCSPRSGDLSVYWYQQSLDQGLQFLIQYYNGEERAKGNILERFSAQQFPDLHSELNLSSLELGDSALYFCASSVRGGANVLTFGAGSRLTVL.

This clone was seen just once. The V gene is TRBV5-4, the J gene TRBJ2-5; TRBD2 agrees at 12 bases. In germline, CDR1 is SGHNT, CDR2 YYREEE (reference sequence). The V gene end was trimmed by 2 bases and the J gene end by 5 bases; junction bases not matched to a gene: 7. The CDR3 totals 16 residues. The DNA of the CDR3 is TGTGCCAGCAGCTTTCAGCTAGCGGGGGGGCGGGAGACCCAGTACTTC. Protein: CASSFQLAGGRETQYF.

The chain carries TRBV19 and TRBJ2-1, with 8 bases that match TRBD2. The CDR3 runs 17 residues. From germline, CDR1 is LNHDA and CDR2 SQIVND (reference sequence). The J segment lost 4 bases and the V segment lost 2 bases, leaving 10 bases of the junction unmatched. This CDR3 is CASSIFRLAGHYNEQFF. CDR3 DNA: TGTGCCAGTAGTATATTCCGGCTAGCGGGCCATTACAATGAGCAGTTCTTC.

V is TRBV27 and J is TRBJ1-1; D not certain. The germline V gene has CDR1 MNHEY and CDR2 SMNVEV (reference sequence). CDR3 length: 13 amino acids. The V end was cut by 6 bases, the J end by 0 bases, with 8 bases between. CDR3 region: CASSRYMNTEAFF. In DNA form, the CDR3 reads TGTGCCAGCAGCCGCTATATGAACACTGAAGCTTTCTTT.

J is TRBJ1-5 and V is TRBV13, with TRBD1 matching 7 bases. The CDR3 loop spans 14 amino acids. Germline values: CDR1 PRHDT, CDR2 FYEKMQ (reference sequence). With 5 bases clipped from V and 6 bases from J, the junction kept 7 bases outside the gene matches. For the CDR3, the DNA is TGTGCCAGCAGCACCCGACAGGGAGGTCAGCCCCAGCATTTT. Its protein product is CASSTRQGGQPQHF. The full variable domain, with the rest looked up from reference TRBV13 and TRBJ1-5, is AAGVIQSPRHLIKEKRETATLKCYPIPRHDTVYWYQQGPGQDPQFLISFYEKMQSDKGSIPDRFSAQQFSDYHSELNMSSLELGDSALYFCASSTRQGGQPQHFGDGTRLSIL.

The gene calls are TRBV11-2 and TRBJ2-7; 10 positions match TRBD2. Germline V gene sequence: CDR1 SGHAT, CDR2 FQNNGV. The V and J ends lost 1 base and 6 bases, in that order; junction bases with no gene match: 6. The CDR3 extends over 15 amino acids. This CDR3 reads CASSLATSGNVEQYF. CDR3 nucleotides: TGTGCCAGCAGCTTAGCAACTAGCGGGAATGTCGAGCAGTACTTC.

The chain has TRBV19 and TRBJ2-5; D ambiguous. The CDR3 loop spans 11 amino acids. The V end was cut by 5 bases, the J end by 5 bases, with 6 bases between. The germline V gene encodes CDR1 LNHDA and CDR2 SQIVND (reference sequence). Written as DNA, the CDR3 is TGTGCCAGTAGTTCCCGGGAGACCCAGTACTTC. Translated, it gives CASSSRETQYF.

This rearrangement joins TRBV7-9 to TRBJ2-1; a weak D match, TRBD1 (6 bases). The CDR3 consists of 16 residues. From germline, CDR1 is SEHNR and CDR2 FQNEAQ (reference sequence). V was shortened by 5 bases and J by 0 bases, with 14 bases between the two germline ends. Here the CDR3 DNA reads TGTGCCAGCAGCCTGAGGACAGTCTCCTCCTACAATGAGCAGTTCTTC. Translated, it gives CASSLRTVSSYNEQFF.